The 15 T cell receptor beta chains presented below share a single source sample, sequenced in a study of blood T cells in healthy people across ages. It was with a sample-barcoded 5' primer and a J-beta primer mix that a second PCR of about 6 to 12 cycles was run. TCRdb redid the calling of the 5' RACE reads with MiXCR, one entry per CDR3 protein. The sample holds just under 900,000 distinct CDR3 sequences, under 30% seen once. What was sequenced was blood. The receptor set was obtained from a woman older than 75 in good health.

The chain uses TRBV11-2 and TRBJ2-3, with 7 bases fitting TRBD2. Germline V CDR1 and CDR2: SGHAT, FQNNGV. J lost 1 base, V lost 1 base, and 5 bases had no gene match. The CDR3 runs 16 residues. The CDR3 here is CASSLVARGCTDTQYF. CDR3 DNA sequence: TGTGCCAGCAGCTTAGTGGCGCGGGGGTGCACAGATACGCAGTATTTT.

Only a few counts were recorded for this clonotype. In DNA, the CDR3 is TGTGCCAGCAGGGGGACAGGCTCGTACCAAGAGACCCAGTACTTC. Translated, it gives CASRGTGSYQETQYF. The V gene is TRBV6-5, the J gene TRBJ2-5; 8 bases are shared with TRBD1. This CDR3 spans 15 amino acids. Losses at the gene ends were 6 bases for V and 0 bases for J; bases not matched to a gene: 6. Germline V gene sequence: CDR1 MNHEY, CDR2 SVGAGI.

This clonotype has more than one count but fewer than ten. V and J are TRBV18 and TRBJ2-7; perhaps TRBD2 as D (6 bases). The germline gives CDR1 KGHSH, CDR2 LQKENI. Trimming took 2 bases from V and 2 from J, leaving 16 bases between them. The CDR3 covers 16 residues. The CDR3 coding sequence is TGTGCCAGCTCACCAGTTACGGCTAGCGAGACCTACGAGCAGTACTTC. Protein product: CASSPVTASETYEQYF. Full variable domain (missing parts from reference TRBV18 and TRBJ2-7): NAGVMQNPRHLVRRRGQEARLRCSPMKGHSHVYWYRQLPEEGLKFMVYLQKENIIDESGMPKERFSAEFPKEGPSILRIQQVVRGDSAAYFCASSPVTASETYEQYFGPGTRLTVT.

This clonotype was counted a few times. The gene calls are TRBV15 and TRBJ1-1; TRBD1 is a possible D gene (5 bases). From germline, CDR1 is LNHNV and CDR2 YYDKDF (reference sequence). Trimming shortened V by 0 bases and J by 7 bases, and 6 bases separated the two germline ends. This CDR3 comprises 12 residues. The CDR3 coding sequence is TGTGCCACCAGCAGAGATCAGGGTGAAGCTTTCTTT. Translation: CATSRDQGEAFF.

This chain joins TRBV9 and TRBJ2-7, with a weak D call TRBD2 (5 bases). V gave up 3 bases and J gave up 2 bases, with 12 bases separating them. CDR1 and CDR2 (germline): SGDLS, YYNGEE. This CDR3 has 14 residues. CDR3 bases: TGTGCCAGCAGCGAGTCCGGGGTCACCTACGAGCAGTACTTC. Translated, it gives CASSESGVTYEQYF.

Of note for this clonotype: This may stem from a read error, because a much larger clone lies one nucleotide away. This chain links TRBV7-2 with TRBJ1-1, with 10 bases identical to TRBD1. The J segment lost 10 bases and the V segment lost 3 bases, leaving 2 bases of the junction unmatched. Germline lookup yields CDR1 SGHTA and CDR2 FQGNSA. The CDR3 has 12 residues. CDR3 nucleotide sequence: TGTGCCAGCAGCTTCAGGGACAGGGGAGCTTTCTTT. Amino acid sequence: CASSFRDRGAFF.

This clonotype was counted ten times or more. The junction and the germline gene differ at one end; a read error may be behind it. The rearrangement joins TRBV5-1 to TRBJ1-1; 7 bases are shared with TRBD1. Per the germline V gene, CDR1 is SGHRS and CDR2 is YFSETQ. The CDR3 sequence is 13 residues long. CDR3 DNA sequence: TGTGCCAGCAGCCGACAGGGGAACACTGAAGCTTTCTTT. Its translation: CASSRQGNTEAFF.

A remark on this clonotype: Being one base from a much bigger clone, this may be a read error. The chain combines TRBV5-1 with TRBJ2-1; a possible D gene is TRBD1 (6 bases). The J call is doubtful: the DNA matches TRBJ2-7 better. The CDR3 has 16 amino acids. Germline V gene data show CDR1 as SGHRS and CDR2 as YFSETQ. The CDR3 DNA is TGCGCCAGCAGCTTGGATGGGACACCTACCTACAATGAGCAGTACTTC. Amino acids: CASSLDGTPTYNEQYF.

This chain uses TRBV19 with TRBJ2-1, with 9 bases fitting TRBD2. Germline trimming cut 6 bases from V and 8 bases from J; bases unmatched to any gene: 11. CDR1 and CDR2 from the germline V gene are LNHDA and SQIVND (reference sequence). The CDR3 is 15 amino acids. The CDR3 loop is CASSLTAGGRYEQFF. CDR3 nucleotides: TGTGCCAGTAGCTTGACGGCGGGGGGGAGGTATGAGCAGTTCTTC. Filled out from reference TRBV19 and TRBJ2-1, the complete variable domain reads DGGITQSPKYLFRKEGQNVTLSCEQNLNHDAMYWYRQDPGQGLRLIYYSQIVNDFQKGDIAEGYSVSREKKESFPLTVTSAQKNPTAFYLCASSLTAGGRYEQFFGPGTRLTVL.

This clonotype appeared many times. This chain uses TRBV6-6 with TRBJ2-7; D tentatively fits TRBD1 or TRBD2 (6 bases each). V gave up 1 base and J gave up 1 base, with 11 bases separating them. Germline lookup yields CDR1 MNHNY and CDR2 SVGAGI (reference sequence). CDR3 size: 15 residues. The CDR3 nucleotides read TGTGCCAGCAGTTACTTAGAGGGGGGATCCTACGAGCAGTACTTC. Protein product: CASSYLEGGSYEQYF.

For this clonotype: This may come from a read error, since a much larger clone is one base off. The CDR3 sequence: CTSSPSGGTSTDTQYF. As DNA, the CDR3 is TGTACCAGCAGCCCTAGCGGGGGGACGAGCACAGATACGCAGTATTTT. The V and J genes are TRBV7-2 and TRBJ2-3; 11 bases map to TRBD2. Germline V gene sequence: CDR1 SGHTA, CDR2 FQGNSA. V shed 5 bases, J shed 0 bases, and the junction held 4 bases outside the gene matches. The CDR3 loop spans 16 amino acids. The full variable domain, completed using reference TRBV7-2 and TRBJ2-3, is GAGVSQSPSNKVTEKGKDVELRCDPISGHTALYWYRQSLGQGLEFLIYFQGNSAPDKSGLPSDRFSAERTGGSVSTLTIQRTQQEDSAVYLCTSSPSGGTSTDTQYFGPGTRLTVL.

On this clonotype: A much bigger clone sits one base away, suggesting this may be a read error. The V call is TRBV6-2 or TRBV6-3, the J call TRBJ2-7; D not certain. Trimming took off 7 bases at V and 6 bases at J, with 13 bases between the two ends. The CDR3 length is 12 residues. The V gene's germline CDR1 is MNHEY and CDR2 SVGEGT. CDR3 DNA sequence: TGTGCCAGCACCCGAGGCAGATCCGAGCAGTACTTC. Protein: CASTRGRSEQYF.

In regard to this clonotype: This may arise from a read error, as a much more abundant clone is one base away. The J gene is TRBJ1-2, the V gene TRBV2; D is possibly TRBD1 (5 bases). Germline V CDR1 and CDR2: SNHLY, FYNNEI. The CDR3 has 14 amino acids. The CDR3 sequence is CATTGQAGLVGHTF. In DNA form, the CDR3 reads TGTGCCACAACGGGGCAGGCCGGTTTAGTTGGCCACACCTTC. Supplemented by reference TRBV2 and TRBJ1-2, the full variable domain reads EPEVTQTPSHQVTQMGQEVILRCVPISNHLYFYWYRQILGQKVEFLVSFYNNEISEKSEIFDDQFSVERPDGSNFTLKIRSTKLEDSAMYFCATTGQAGLVGHTFGSGTRLTVV.

Ten or more counts support this clonotype. The chain recombines TRBV15 with TRBJ2-1, with D perhaps matching TRBD1 (6 bases). Germline V gene data show CDR1 as LNHNV and CDR2 as YYDKDF (reference sequence). V lost 0 bases to trimming and J lost 6 bases, with 12 bases between them. This CDR3 contains 15 residues. CDR3 DNA: TGTGCCACCAGCAGAGATCGATTAGGGGGCAATGAGCAGTTCTTC. This codes for CATSRDRLGGNEQFF.

V is TRBV12-3 or TRBV12-4 and J is TRBJ1-4; no definite D call. Trimming cost V 3 bases and J 5 bases, with 10 bases left between them. This CDR3 has 14 amino acids. The CDR3 loop reads CASSFGRGNEKLFF. CDR3 in DNA: TGTGCCAGCAGTTTCGGTAGAGGGAATGAAAAACTGTTTTTT.